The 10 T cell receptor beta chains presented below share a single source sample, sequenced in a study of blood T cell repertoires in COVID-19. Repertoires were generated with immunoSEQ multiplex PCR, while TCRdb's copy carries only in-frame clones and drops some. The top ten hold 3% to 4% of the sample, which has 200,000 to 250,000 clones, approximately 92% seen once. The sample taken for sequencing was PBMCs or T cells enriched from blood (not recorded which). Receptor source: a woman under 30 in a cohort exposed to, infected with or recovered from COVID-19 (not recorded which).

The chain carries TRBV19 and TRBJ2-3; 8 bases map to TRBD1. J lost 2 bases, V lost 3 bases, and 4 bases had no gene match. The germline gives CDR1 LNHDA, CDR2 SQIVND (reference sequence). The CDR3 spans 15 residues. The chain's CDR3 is CASSINRGYTDTQYF. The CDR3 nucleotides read TGTGCCAGTAGTATCAACAGGGGGTACACAGATACGCAGTATTTT.

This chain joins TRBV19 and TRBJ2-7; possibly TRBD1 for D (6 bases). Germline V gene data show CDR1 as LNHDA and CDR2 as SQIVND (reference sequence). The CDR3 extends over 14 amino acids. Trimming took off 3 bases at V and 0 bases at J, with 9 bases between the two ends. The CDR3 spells CASSMLGASYEQYF. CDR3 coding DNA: TGTGCCAGTAGTATGCTGGGGGCCTCCTACGAGCAGTACTTC.

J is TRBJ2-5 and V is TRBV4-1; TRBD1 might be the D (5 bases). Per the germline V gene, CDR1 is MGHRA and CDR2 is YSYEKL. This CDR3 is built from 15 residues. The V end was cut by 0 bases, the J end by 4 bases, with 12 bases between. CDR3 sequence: CASSQDGRRVETQYF. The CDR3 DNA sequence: TGCGCCAGCAGCCAAGATGGGCGCAGGGTAGAGACCCAGTACTTC.

The chain's CDR3 is CASSQSQVRKDEQYF. CDR3 nucleotides: TGTGCCAGCAGCCAATCCCAGGTCAGGAAGGACGAGCAGTACTTC. The chain links TRBV16 to TRBJ2-7; D unresolved. Germline CDR1 and CDR2: KGHSY and FQNENV. The CDR3 length is 15 residues. Trimming removed 0 bases at V and 5 bases at J, with 14 bases between. The full variable domain, in which reference TRBV16 and TRBJ2-7 provide the parts outside the CDR3, is GEEVAQTPKHLVRGEGQKAKLYCAPIKGHSYVFWYQQVLKNEFKFLISFQNENVFDETGMPKERFSAKCLPNSPCSLEIQATKLEDSAVYFCASSQSQVRKDEQYFGPGTRLTVT.

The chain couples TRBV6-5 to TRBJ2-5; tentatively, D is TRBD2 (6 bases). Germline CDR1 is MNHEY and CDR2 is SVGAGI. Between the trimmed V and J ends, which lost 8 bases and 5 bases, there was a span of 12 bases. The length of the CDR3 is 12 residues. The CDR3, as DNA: TGTGCCAGCGGCGGGGTGGGGGAGACCCAGTACTTC. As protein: CASGGVGETQYF.

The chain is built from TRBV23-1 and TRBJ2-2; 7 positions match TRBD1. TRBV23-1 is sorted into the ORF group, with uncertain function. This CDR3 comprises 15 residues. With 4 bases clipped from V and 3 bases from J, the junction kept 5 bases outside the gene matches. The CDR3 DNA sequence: TGCGCCAGCAGTCGACAGGGAAGCGACACCGGGGAGCTGTTTTTT. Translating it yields CASSRQGSDTGELFF.

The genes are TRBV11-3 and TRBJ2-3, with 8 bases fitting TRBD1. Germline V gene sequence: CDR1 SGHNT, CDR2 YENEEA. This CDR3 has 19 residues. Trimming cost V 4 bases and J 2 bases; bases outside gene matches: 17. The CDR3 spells CASSWPGQAGMGDTDTQYF. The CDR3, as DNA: TGTGCCAGCAGCTGGCCGGGACAGGCGGGCATGGGGGACACAGATACGCAGTATTTT.

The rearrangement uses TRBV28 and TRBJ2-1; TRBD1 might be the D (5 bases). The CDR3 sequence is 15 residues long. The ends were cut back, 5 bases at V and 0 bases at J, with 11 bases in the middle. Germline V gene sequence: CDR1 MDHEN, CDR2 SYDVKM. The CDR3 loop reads CASSPGRVSYNEQFF. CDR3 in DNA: TGTGCCAGCAGTCCCGGCAGGGTCTCCTACAATGAGCAGTTCTTC.

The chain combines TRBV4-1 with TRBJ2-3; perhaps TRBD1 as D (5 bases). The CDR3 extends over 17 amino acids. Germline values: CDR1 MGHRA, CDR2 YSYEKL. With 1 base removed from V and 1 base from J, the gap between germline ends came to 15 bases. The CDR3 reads CASSQGPGQVRTDTQYF. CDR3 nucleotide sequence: TGCGCCAGCAGCCAAGGCCCAGGACAAGTACGCACAGATACGCAGTATTTT.

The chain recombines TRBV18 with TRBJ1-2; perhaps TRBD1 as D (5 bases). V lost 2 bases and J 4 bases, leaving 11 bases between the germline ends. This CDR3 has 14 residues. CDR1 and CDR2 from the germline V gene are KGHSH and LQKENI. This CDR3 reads CASSPEVRAYGYTF. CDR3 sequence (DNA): TGTGCCAGCTCACCAGAGGTCAGGGCCTATGGCTACACCTTC.